The clone carrying this T cell receptor beta chain was observed a few times. The antigen is not known. Trimming cost V 3 bases and J 6 bases, with 12 bases left between them. This CDR3 is built from 13 residues. Per germline, CDR1 SGHAT and CDR2 FQNNGV. This sample was included in a study of early T cells in non-severe SARS-CoV-2 infection. The wider study: Unsorted whole-blood RNA was sequenced in bulk, leaving chains unpaired.

Overall study results and limits: Anti-spike CD8 specificities were favored by VDJdb matching, whose results missed private and CD4 specificities.

Individually, cDNA molecules had unique molecular identifiers attached to them. TCRdb itself ran the 5' RACE reads through MiXCR, one entry per CDR3 protein. The sample contains approximately 110,000 distinct CDR3 sequences, just under 15% of which appear only once. Material for sequencing was whole blood. The chain combines TRBV11-2 with TRBJ2-7; D remains unclear. The sequence came from an adult who was a healthcare worker with PCR-confirmed SARS-CoV-2 infection or an uninfected control (not recorded which). In DNA, the CDR3 is TGTGCCAGCAGCTTCATACGCAACCCCGAGCAGTACTTC. Encoded protein: CASSFIRNPEQYF.